This T cell receptor (beta chain) is from a study of blood T cells in healthy people across ages. In the study overall: About one barcoded beta molecule per two T cells was captured by template switching.

Then a second PCR, running roughly 7 to 11 cycles, was carried out with a sample-barcoded 5' primer and a J-beta primer mix. TCRdb re-derived calls from the 5' RACE reads in MiXCR, one entry per CDR3 protein. Found here are some 1 million distinct CDR3 sequences, 40% to 50% of them singletons; the top ten hold about 19%. This CDR3 is 14 amino acids long. Germline loops: CDR1 SGHDT, CDR2 YYEEEE. The TCR was taken from a woman in her sixties or seventies in good health. The chain links TRBV5-6 to TRBJ2-4; D not resolved. The end of the DNA fits TRBJ2-7 better, so the J call may be wrong. What was sequenced was blood. The CDR3 reads CASSYSGIRDEQYF. The CDR3 DNA reads as TGTGCCAGCAGCTATTCAGGTATCCGGGACGAGCAGTACTTC.